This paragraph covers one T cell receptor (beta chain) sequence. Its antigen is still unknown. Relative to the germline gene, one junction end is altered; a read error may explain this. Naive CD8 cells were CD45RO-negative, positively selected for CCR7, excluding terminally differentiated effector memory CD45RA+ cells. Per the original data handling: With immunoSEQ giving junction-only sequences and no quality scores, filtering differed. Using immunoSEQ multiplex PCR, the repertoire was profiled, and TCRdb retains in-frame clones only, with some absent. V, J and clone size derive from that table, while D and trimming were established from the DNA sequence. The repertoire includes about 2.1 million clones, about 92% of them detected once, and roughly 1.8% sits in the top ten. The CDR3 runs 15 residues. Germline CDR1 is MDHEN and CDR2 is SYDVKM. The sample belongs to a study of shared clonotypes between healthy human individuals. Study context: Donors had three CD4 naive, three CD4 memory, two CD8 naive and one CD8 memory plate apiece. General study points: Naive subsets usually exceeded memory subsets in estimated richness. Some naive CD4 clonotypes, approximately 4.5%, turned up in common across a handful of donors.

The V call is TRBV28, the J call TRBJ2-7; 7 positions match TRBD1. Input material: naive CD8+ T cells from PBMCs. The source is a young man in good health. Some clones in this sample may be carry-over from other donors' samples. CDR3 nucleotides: TGTGCCAGCAGCTTATTACGACAGGGTGCCTACGAGCAGTACTTC. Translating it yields CASSLLRQGAYEQYF.